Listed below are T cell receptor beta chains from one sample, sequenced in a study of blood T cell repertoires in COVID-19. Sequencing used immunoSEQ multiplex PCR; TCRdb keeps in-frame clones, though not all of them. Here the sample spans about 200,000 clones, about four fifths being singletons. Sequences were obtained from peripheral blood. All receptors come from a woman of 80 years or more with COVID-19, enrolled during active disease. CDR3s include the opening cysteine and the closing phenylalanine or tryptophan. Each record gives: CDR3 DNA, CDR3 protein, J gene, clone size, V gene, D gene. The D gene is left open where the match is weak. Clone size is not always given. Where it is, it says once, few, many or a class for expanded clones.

TGTGCCAGCAGCTTAAGGACTGGGCAAGAGACCCAGTACTTC | CASSLRTGQETQYF | TRBJ2-5 | NA | TRBV7-6 | NA
TGTGCCAGCAGGGGGGCCCAAGAGACCCAGTACTTC | CASRGAQETQYF | TRBJ2-5 | NA | TRBV12-3/TRBV12-4 | NA
TGTGCCAGCAGCTGGGACAGTCGCTACTACGAGCAGTACTTC | CASSWDSRYYEQYF | TRBJ2-7 | NA | TRBV7-2 | TRBD1
TGCGCCAGCAGCCAGGGACAGGGAGGGAACACTGAAGCTTTCTTT | CASSQGQGGNTEAFF | TRBJ1-1 | NA | TRBV5-1 | TRBD1
TGTGCCAGCAGGGCCTCCGGGGAGCTGTTTTTT | CASRASGELFF | TRBJ2-2 | NA | TRBV7-9 | NA
TGTGCCAGCAGTGAACGGGGATATGGCTACACCTTC | CASSERGYGYTF | TRBJ1-2 | NA | TRBV6-1 | NA
TGTGCCAGCTCACCAGCCAGGGTCGGCACTGAAGCTTTCTTT | CASSPARVGTEAFF | TRBJ1-1 | NA | TRBV18 | NA
TGTGCCAGCAGACCGGACCCCGGGACAGGAATTCAGGCTTTCTTT | CASRPDPGTGIQAFF | TRBJ1-1 | NA | TRBV2 | TRBD1
TGTGCCAGCAGCCAAGAAGTTAGTGGCTACACCTTC | CASSQEVSGYTF | TRBJ1-2 | few | TRBV3-1/TRBV3-2 | NA
TGTGCCAGCAGCCAAGGGCGGGCTGCCTACGAGCAGTACTTC | CASSQGRAAYEQYF | TRBJ2-7 | NA | TRBV3-1/TRBV3-2 | NA
TGTGCCAGCAGCTCTGGACAGGAAGGCACCTTC | CASSSGQEGTF | TRBJ1-2 | NA | TRBV7-9 | TRBD1
TGTGCCAGCAGCTCGGGGGGCGGAGAGACCCAGTACTTC | CASSSGGGETQYF | TRBJ2-5 | once | TRBV7-3 | NA
TGTGCCAGCAGCTTAGGGGAGGGGGGTTACAATGAGCAGTTCTTC | CASSLGEGGYNEQFF | TRBJ2-1 | NA | TRBV5-4 | NA
TGCGCCAGCAGCCCCCGGGGGGGGCGGGCGAACACCGGGGAGCTGTTTTTT | CASSPRGGRANTGELFF | TRBJ2-2 | NA | TRBV5-1 | TRBD2
TGTGCCAGCAGCCAATCGGCCGGACTTGGCTCCTACAATGAGCAGTTCTTC | CASSQSAGLGSYNEQFF | TRBJ2-1 | once | TRBV14 | NA
TGTGCCAGCAGCTTGTGGACAGGCTACACCTTC | CASSLWTGYTF | TRBJ1-2 | NA | TRBV5-8 | NA
TGTGCCAGCAGTTTACAGGGCGGGAGGGCCCAAGATACGCAGTATTTT | CASSLQGGRAQDTQYF | TRBJ2-3 | NA | TRBV27 | TRBD2
TGTGCCAGCAGGGCTACAGGGATGGGCCAGCCCCAGCATTTT | CASRATGMGQPQHF | TRBJ1-5 | NA | TRBV28 | NA
TGTGCCAGCAGCGTAATAGGGGCGACTGAAGCTTTCTTT | CASSVIGATEAFF | TRBJ1-1 | NA | TRBV9 | NA
TGTGCCAGTAGTGGGGGACAGGGGGCTCGTGAGCAGTTCTTC | CASSGGQGAREQFF | TRBJ2-1 | once | TRBV19 | TRBD1
TGCGCCAGCAGCTTACCTACAGGGGGCCGGGGTAATTCACCCCTCCACTTT | CASSLPTGGRGNSPLHF | TRBJ1-6 | NA | TRBV5-1 | TRBD1
TGTGCCAGCAGCTTGGGACTAGCGGGAGAGACCCAGTACTTC | CASSLGLAGETQYF | TRBJ2-5 | once | TRBV5-4 | TRBD2
TGTGCCATAAGACCGGCGGGGGAGACCCAGTACTTC | CAIRPAGETQYF | TRBJ2-5 | once | TRBV6-5 | NA
TGTGCCAGCAGTTCAAGGGACAGGGGAAATTCACCCCTCCACTTT | CASSSRDRGNSPLHF | TRBJ1-6 | NA | TRBV6-2/TRBV6-3 | TRBD1
TGTGCCAGCAGGACAGGGATGGGTGAGCAGTTCTTC | CASRTGMGEQFF | TRBJ2-1 | NA | TRBV6-5 | TRBD1
TGTGCCAGCAGCCAAGGGACAGGGGGCTCCGAGCAGTACTTC | CASSQGTGGSEQYF | TRBJ2-7 | few | TRBV3-1/TRBV3-2 | TRBD1
TGTGCCAGCACCCTGTCCGGGAGCGGGACCCAGTACTTC | CASTLSGSGTQYF | TRBJ2-5 | NA | TRBV3-1/TRBV3-2 | NA
TGTGCCAGCAGCCGCCTGGGAGGGGGGCGGAACACCGGGGAGCTGTTTTTT | CASSRLGGGRNTGELFF | TRBJ2-2 | NA | TRBV7-9 | NA
TGTGCCAGCAACTCCCGATCGGCGGGGGACACCATATATTTT | CASNSRSAGDTIYF | TRBJ1-3 | NA | TRBV7-2 | NA
TGCAGTGCTAGTGATAGGGGCGGATATGGCTACACCTTC | CSASDRGGYGYTF | TRBJ1-2 | NA | TRBV20-1 | NA
TGTGCCAGCAGCCCTATGAGCGGACCCTCGGGCTACACCTTC | CASSPMSGPSGYTF | TRBJ1-2 | NA | TRBV5-5 | NA
TGTGCCAGCACCTTACGGGGACAGAGAAATTCACCCCTCCACTTT | CASTLRGQRNSPLHF | TRBJ1-6 | many | TRBV3-1/TRBV3-2 | TRBD1
TGTGCCAGCAGAGATCGCCAAGCCGTCTATGGCTACACCTTC | CASRDRQAVYGYTF | TRBJ1-2 | NA | TRBV6-5 | NA
TGTGCCAGCAGCCCACGAACAGGGACGCTGAACACTGAAGCTTTCTTT | CASSPRTGTLNTEAFF | TRBJ1-1 | NA | TRBV11-2 | NA
TGCAGTGCTAGTGGGCGGACTAAAGAGACCCAGTACTTC | CSASGRTKETQYF | TRBJ2-5 | once | TRBV20-1 | NA
TGTGCCAGCAGCTTCCAAACGTCGGGGAGGCGGACAGATACGCAGTATTTT | CASSFQTSGRRTDTQYF | TRBJ2-3 | NA | TRBV7-8 | NA
TGTGCCAGCACCAGGACTAGCGGGGAGGAGGAGCAGTACTTC | CASTRTSGEEEQYF | TRBJ2-7 | NA | TRBV3-1/TRBV3-2 | TRBD2
TGTGCCAGCAGCCATCGGACAGGTCAAGAGACCCAGTACTTC | CASSHRTGQETQYF | TRBJ2-5 | NA | TRBV3-1/TRBV3-2 | TRBD1
TGTGCCAGCAGTGACGGCAGGGTCCAGCCCCAGCATTTT | CASSDGRVQPQHF | TRBJ1-5 | once | TRBV6-4 | NA
TGTGCCAGCAGGTCCGGACAGGGCGATGGCTACACCTTC | CASRSGQGDGYTF | TRBJ1-2 | NA | TRBV28 | TRBD1
TGTGCCAGCAGTTACGGACAGTTCACTGAAGCTTTCTTT | CASSYGQFTEAFF | TRBJ1-1 | NA | TRBV6-5 | NA
TGTGCCAGCAGTGAAGCCAGGGGCCTTGGAAACACCATATATTTT | CASSEARGLGNTIYF | TRBJ1-3 | NA | TRBV6-1 | NA
TGTGCCAGCAGCGGGCGTCCGGGACACCTGCAGGATACGCAGTATTTT | CASSGRPGHLQDTQYF | TRBJ2-3 | NA | TRBV9 | NA
TGTGCCAGCTCCTGGGGGGGAAGCAATCAGCCCCAGCATTTT | CASSWGGSNQPQHF | TRBJ1-5 | NA | TRBV16 | NA
TGTGCCAGCTCACCCAGGGGGGACACTGAAGCTTTCTTT | CASSPRGDTEAFF | TRBJ1-1 | few | TRBV18 | TRBD1
TGTGCCAGCAGTGAATCAGGGGTCAGCCCCCAGCATTTT | CASSESGVSPQHF | TRBJ1-5 | NA | TRBV6-1 | NA
TGCAGCGTTGCGGGACCTAAGGAGGGTAGCACAGATACGCAGTATTTT | CSVAGPKEGSTDTQYF | TRBJ2-3 | NA | TRBV29-1 | NA
TGTGCCAGCAGCCAAGCGGCCCCCTTAAGGGAGGGCTACACCTTC | CASSQAAPLREGYTF | TRBJ1-2 | few | TRBV3-1/TRBV3-2 | NA
TGTGCCAGCAGGCTCGGACTACAGTATGAAGCTTTCTTT | CASRLGLQYEAFF | TRBJ1-1 | NA | TRBV6-5 | NA
TGTGCCACCCGGGGGGGGGTAAACACCGGGGAGCTGTTTTTT | CATRGGVNTGELFF | TRBJ2-2 | NA | TRBV19 | TRBD2
TGTGCCAGCAGTTTAGGACAGAGTGAGAAGTACTTC | CASSLGQSEKYF | TRBJ2-7 | NA | TRBV28 | NA
TGTGCCAGCAGCGTCGGGGGGGACCGCTTTGGCAGGCCACAGTTCTTC | CASSVGGDRFGRPQFF | TRBJ2-1 | once | TRBV5-4 | TRBD2
TGTGCTAGCAGCCCAACTCGGACAGACGCCGGGGAGCTGTTTTTT | CASSPTRTDAGELFF | TRBJ2-2 | once | TRBV7-7 | NA
TGTGCCAGCTCATCCCAGGTGGCCGCAGCTAACTATGGCTACACCTTC | CASSSQVAAANYGYTF | TRBJ1-2 | NA | TRBV18 | NA